The sequence of this TCR beta chain was determined in a study of PD-1 blockade in mismatch repair-deficient tumors. Study-wide results and caveats: Tumor-resident clones, often undetectable pretreatment in blood, expanded then contracted after pembrolizumab.

Assay: immunoSEQ multiplex PCR; the TCRdb copy retains only in-frame clones and omits some. Counted here are roughly 38,000 clones, 75% to 90% occurring once; the ten biggest clones make up less than 1.3%. This clone was picked up one time. What it binds is not known. PCR or immunohistochemistry showed mismatch repair deficiency in every enrolled patient. Germline V gene lookup returns CDR1 SGHRS and CDR2 YFSETQ. With 2 bases clipped from V and 1 base from J, the junction kept 4 bases outside the gene matches. The CDR3 is 16 residues long. The specimen comprised PBMCs, sampled roughly nine months after starting pembrolizumab. The chain uses TRBV5-1 and TRBJ2-3; 10 bases agree with TRBD1. This clonotype was obtained from an adult with mismatch repair-deficient cancer. CDR3 protein: CASSLSGTGGTDTQYF. The CDR3 DNA follows: TGCGCCAGCAGCTTATCCGGGACAGGGGGCACAGATACGCAGTATTTT.